The rows below give T cell receptor beta chains drawn from one sample of a study of blood T cell repertoires in COVID-19. The data were produced by immunoSEQ multiplex PCR, yet TCRdb's version contains in-frame clones alone and is incomplete. The sample shows about 440,000 clones, roughly 87% of them seen only once. Material for sequencing was PBMCs or T cells enriched from blood (not recorded which). These receptors were taken from a woman aged 18-29 years with acute COVID-19. CDR3s include the opening cysteine and the closing phenylalanine or tryptophan. A D gene is named only where the DNA matches it firmly. Clone size, where shown, is once, few, many, or a class for clones that have expanded.

d_call	v_call	clone_size	j_call	cdr3_nt	cdr3_aa
TRBD2	TRBV2	NA	TRBJ2-5	TGTGCCAGCAGTGACGGGGTCGGGAGGGGAAGGGAGACCCAGTACTTC	CASSDGVGRGRETQYF
TRBD1	TRBV28	NA	TRBJ2-7	TGTGCCAGCAGTTCGCCCGGACAGGGCTTCTACGAGCAGTACTTC	CASSSPGQGFYEQYF
NA	TRBV27	NA	TRBJ1-5	TGTGCCAGCAGTTTCCTAGGGGAAGGGAATCAGCCCCAGCATTTT	CASSFLGEGNQPQHF
TRBD2	TRBV5-1	few	TRBJ2-7	TGCGCCAGCAGCTTATGGGCTAGCGGGACCTACGAGCAGTACTTC	CASSLWASGTYEQYF
TRBD1	TRBV19	NA	TRBJ2-5	TGTGCCAGTAGTACACTCCAGGGGGCTGGGGAGACCCAGTACTTC	CASSTLQGAGETQYF
NA	TRBV24-1	NA	TRBJ2-7	TGTGCCACCAGTGACGAAGGGCGAGGGAGCGTCTCCGAGCAGTACTTC	CATSDEGRGSVSEQYF
NA	TRBV6-2/TRBV6-3	NA	TRBJ2-3	TGTGCCAGCAGTTACCCCATTCAGTTAGCCTCCCGCACAGATACGCAGTATTTT	CASSYPIQLASRTDTQYF
NA	TRBV28	NA	TRBJ1-3	TGTGCCAGCAAATCTTCTGGAAACACCATATATTTT	CASKSSGNTIYF
TRBD1	TRBV13	NA	TRBJ2-1	TGTGCCAGCAGCCCAACAGGGGTGGGGTACAATGAGCAGTTCTTC	CASSPTGVGYNEQFF
TRBD2	TRBV11-2	NA	TRBJ2-7	TGTGCCAGCAGCCTTGAGGCAGGACTAGTCTACGAGCAGTACTTC	CASSLEAGLVYEQYF
NA	TRBV3-1/TRBV3-2	NA	TRBJ2-3	TGTGCCAGCAGCCAAGTGGCTGATACGCAGTATTTT	CASSQVADTQYF
NA	TRBV10-3	NA	TRBJ1-5	TGTGCCATCAGGACGGACTTGAATCAGCCCCAGCATTTT	CAIRTDLNQPQHF
NA	TRBV30	NA	TRBJ1-3	TGTGCCTCATACAGGGAATCAGGAAACACCATATATTTT	CASYRESGNTIYF
TRBD1	TRBV5-1	NA	TRBJ1-6	TGCGCCAGCAGCTTGGGGACAGGGCTCTCCAATTCACCCCTCCACTTT	CASSLGTGLSNSPLHF
TRBD1	TRBV18	NA	TRBJ2-7	TGTGCCAGCTCACGCGGCCTACAGGGGAACGAGCAGTACTTC	CASSRGLQGNEQYF
NA	TRBV5-4	NA	TRBJ2-5	TGTGCCAGCAGCTTGGATGTAGCCGCGGGAGAGACCCAGTACTTC	CASSLDVAAGETQYF
NA	TRBV19	NA	TRBJ2-2	TGTGCCAGTAGTTTAGGGGCCTCGGACACCGGGGAGCTGTTTTTT	CASSLGASDTGELFF
NA	TRBV2	NA	TRBJ2-2	TGTGCCAGCAGTGAACAGCCATTCCAGCGGCACACCGGGGAGCTGTTTTTT	CASSEQPFQRHTGELFF
NA	TRBV4-1	NA	TRBJ2-2	TGCGCCAGCAGCCAAAAAAGGCCTCTAGGGGGCGGGGAGCTGTTTTTT	CASSQKRPLGGGELFF
NA	TRBV7-8	NA	TRBJ1-1	TGTGCCAGCAGCGTTATTGGACTGACGAACACTGAAGCTTTCTTT	CASSVIGLTNTEAFF
NA	TRBV18	NA	TRBJ2-1	TGTGCCAGCTCCCCGACGGGGGGCGATGAGCAGTTCTTC	CASSPTGGDEQFF
NA	TRBV30	NA	TRBJ1-1	TGTGCCTGGAGCGGAGGGGCGAGGGAAGCTTTCTTT	CAWSGGAREAFF
NA	TRBV7-8	NA	TRBJ2-7	TGTGCCAGCAGCGTGGGGGCAGGGTTAGGGTACGAGCAGTACTTC	CASSVGAGLGYEQYF
TRBD2	TRBV9	NA	TRBJ2-1	TGTGCCAGCAGCGCACTAGCGGGCAGTTCGCGTGGGAATGAGCAGTTCTTC	CASSALAGSSRGNEQFF
NA	TRBV5-4	NA	TRBJ2-1	TGTGCCAGCAGCTTGTTTGGGAGTGGTGAGCAGTTCTTC	CASSLFGSGEQFF
TRBD2	TRBV5-6	NA	TRBJ2-7	TGTGCCAGCAGCTTACTAGCGGGACAATCGTACTTC	CASSLLAGQSYF
NA	TRBV4-3	NA	TRBJ2-3	TGCGCCAGCAGCCATCGCCTAGCCTATAGCACAGATACGCAGTATTTT	CASSHRLAYSTDTQYF
NA	TRBV6-5	NA	TRBJ1-5	TGTGCCAGCAGTTACGACAGTACCAATCAGCCCCAGCATTTT	CASSYDSTNQPQHF
NA	TRBV25-1	NA	TRBJ1-2	TGTGCCAGCAGTGTTCAATACTATGGCTACACCTTC	CASSVQYYGYTF
TRBD2	TRBV7-9	NA	TRBJ2-1	TGTGCCAGCAGCGTAACTAGCGGGGAGCAGTTCTTC	CASSVTSGEQFF
NA	TRBV7-7	NA	TRBJ2-7	TGTGCCAGCAGCTTAGAGGGACACCTCCCATACGAGCAGTACTTC	CASSLEGHLPYEQYF
TRBD1	TRBV7-9	NA	TRBJ1-2	TGTGCCAGCGCAGGGGGCGACTATGGCTACACCTTC	CASAGGDYGYTF
NA	TRBV9	NA	TRBJ1-5	TGTGCCAGCAGCGGGGGGGACAGCAATCAGCCCCAGCATTTT	CASSGGDSNQPQHF
TRBD1	TRBV9	NA	TRBJ1-2	TGTGCCAGCAGCGACCCGACAGGGGGCAGTAATGGCTACACCTTC	CASSDPTGGSNGYTF
TRBD2	TRBV10-3	NA	TRBJ2-3	TGTGCCATCCGAAGGGCGGGAGAGACAGATACGCAGTATTTT	CAIRRAGETDTQYF
TRBD2	TRBV5-5	NA	TRBJ2-5	TGTGCCAGCAGCCCCCGGGAGGGGCGTGGGGAGACCCAGTACTTC	CASSPREGRGETQYF
TRBD1	TRBV20-1	NA	TRBJ1-5	TGCAGTGCTAGTGACAGGGTTAGCAATCAGCCCCAGCATTTT	CSASDRVSNQPQHF
TRBD2	TRBV5-4	NA	TRBJ2-7	TGTGCCAGCAGCCCCTATAAAGCGGGAGGTGTCTACGAGCAGTACTTC	CASSPYKAGGVYEQYF
TRBD1	TRBV28	NA	TRBJ2-7	TGTGCCAGCAGCCCGACAGGGGCTGACCTAGGCGAGCAGTACTTC	CASSPTGADLGEQYF
NA	TRBV11-3	NA	TRBJ2-3	TGTGCCAGCAGCCGGAGCGCCTACACAGATACGCAGTATTTT	CASSRSAYTDTQYF
TRBD2	TRBV7-9	few	TRBJ2-7	TGTGCCAGCAGCCATACTAGCGGGGGCTACGAGCAGTACTTC	CASSHTSGGYEQYF
NA	TRBV12-3/TRBV12-4	NA	TRBJ2-7	TGTGCCAGCGGCGGGACTTACGGCTACGAGCAGTACTTC	CASGGTYGYEQYF
NA	TRBV29-1	NA	TRBJ1-2	TGCAGCGTTTTACCCATACAGGGCAACTATGGCTACACCTTC	CSVLPIQGNYGYTF
TRBD1	TRBV28	NA	TRBJ2-1	TGTGCCAGCAGTTTATTCCGATTAGGGGTCGGGACAGGGAGAAACAATGAGCAGTTCTTC	CASSLFRLGVGTGRNNEQFF
NA	TRBV11-2	few	TRBJ1-2	TGTGCCAGCAGCTTCGGGGGACTGCTTAACTATGGCTACACCTTC	CASSFGGLLNYGYTF
NA	TRBV18	NA	TRBJ1-4	TGTGCCAGCTCACTTAACAGGGCGCGGGCTAATGAAAAACTGTTTTTT	CASSLNRARANEKLFF
TRBD1	TRBV4-1	NA	TRBJ2-7	TGCGCCAGCAGCCCCCGGGACAGGGGTTTCGAGCAGTACTTC	CASSPRDRGFEQYF
NA	TRBV29-1	once	TRBJ2-5	TGCAGCGTTGAATTCCTGGGCGGGACGGAGACCCAGTACTTC	CSVEFLGGTETQYF
NA	TRBV5-1	NA	TRBJ2-7	TGCGCCAGCAGCCCAGGGACAAACAGCTACGAGCAGTACTTC	CASSPGTNSYEQYF
NA	TRBV19	NA	TRBJ2-7	TGTGCCAGTAGTATGGGGGGTTCTTCCTCCTACGAGCAGTACTTC	CASSMGGSSSYEQYF